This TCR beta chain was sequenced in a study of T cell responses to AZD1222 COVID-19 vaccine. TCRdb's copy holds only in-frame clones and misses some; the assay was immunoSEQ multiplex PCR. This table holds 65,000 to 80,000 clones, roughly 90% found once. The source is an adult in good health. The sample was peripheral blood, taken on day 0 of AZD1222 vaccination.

The CDR3 sequence is CASSRAGGSTDTQYF. CDR3 sequence (DNA): TGTGCCAGCAGCCGAGCGGGAGGATCCACAGATACGCAGTATTTT. The rearrangement links TRBV5-4 to TRBJ2-3, with TRBD2 identical over 9 bases. Germline lookup yields CDR1 SGHNT and CDR2 YYREEE (reference sequence). V gave up 4 bases and J gave up 2 bases; unmatched junction bases: 5. The CDR3 is 15 amino acids.